These 29 T cell receptor beta chains originate from one sample sequenced in a study of blood T cell repertoires in COVID-19. Measured with immunoSEQ multiplex PCR; TCRdb has only the in-frame clones, and not every one. The sample carries fewer than 150,000 clones, about 83% recorded once. Sequences were obtained from peripheral blood. These receptors were taken from a human donor in a cohort sampled during active COVID-19.

The chain combines TRBV30 with TRBJ1-1; D unresolved. The CDR3 consists of 12 residues. In germline, CDR1 is GTSNPN, CDR2 SVGIG (reference sequence). Trimming took 3 bases from V and 4 from J, leaving 9 bases between them. The DNA for the CDR3 is TGTGCCTGGAGCTCCCGAGTCACTGAAGCTTTCTTT. Protein: CAWSSRVTEAFF.

The J gene is TRBJ1-4, the V gene TRBV6-5, with D tentatively TRBD1 (6 bases). The CDR3 is 14 residues long. V gave up 4 bases and J gave up 8 bases, with 14 bases separating them. Germline loops: CDR1 MNHEY, CDR2 SVGAGI. This CDR3 reads CASSFDRLGEKLFF. The CDR3 bases are TGTGCCAGCAGTTTCGACAGGTTAGGGGAAAAACTGTTTTTT.

The V gene is TRBV27, the J gene TRBJ1-1, with TRBD1 matching 8 bases. Trimming took 3 bases from V and 5 from J; bases not matched to a gene: 8. Germline V lookup: CDR1 MNHEY, CDR2 SMNVEV (reference sequence). This CDR3 has 15 residues. This CDR3 is CASSFLDRGGTEAFF. The DNA of the CDR3 is TGTGCCAGCAGTTTCCTCGACAGGGGAGGGACTGAAGCTTTCTTT.

V gene TRBV6-5 combines with J gene TRBJ2-1, with 9 bases that match TRBD1. Germline lookup yields CDR1 MNHEY and CDR2 SVGAGI. This CDR3 spans 14 amino acids. The trim removed 6 bases at V and 6 bases at J, leaving 6 bases unmatched. As DNA, the CDR3 is TGTGCCAGCAGACGACAGGGGGTAGGCAATGAGCAGTTCTTC. Its protein is CASRRQGVGNEQFF.

The CDR3 sequence is CASSLGQGGLRETQYF. CDR3 bases: TGTGCCAGCAGCTTGGGACAGGGGGGACTCCGCGAGACCCAGTACTTC. This chain links TRBV7-6 with TRBJ2-5; 11 bases agree with TRBD1. V lost 3 bases and J lost 5; bases outside the gene matches: 8. Germline loops: CDR1 SGHVS, CDR2 FNYEAQ. The CDR3 runs 16 residues.

The CDR3: CASSPPGFLANYGYTF. The CDR3 DNA reads as TGTGCCAGCAGCCCTCCCGGGTTTTTAGCTAACTATGGCTACACCTTC. The chain links TRBV14 to TRBJ1-2; D unresolved. V was clipped by 4 bases and J by 0 bases, with 15 bases between them. CDR3 size: 16 residues. Germline-derived CDR1 and CDR2 are SGHDN and FVKESK. Complete variable domain (other parts from reference TRBV14 and TRBJ1-2): EAGVTQFPSHSVIEKGQTVTLRCDPISGHDNLYWYRRVMGKEIKFLLHFVKESKQDESGMPNNRFLAERTGGTYSTLKVQPAELEDSGVYFCASSPPGFLANYGYTFGSGTRLTVV.

This clone was seen a handful of times. The chain couples TRBV30 to TRBJ2-5, with a tentative D call TRBD1 (6 bases). Looked up from germline, CDR1 is GTSNPN and CDR2 is SVGIG (reference sequence). This CDR3 has 14 amino acids. Trimming removed 3 bases at V and 2 bases at J, with 13 bases between. CDR3 nucleotide sequence: TGTGCCTGGAGGCTGGACAGCATTCAAGAGACCCAGTACTTC. This translates into CAWRLDSIQETQYF.

V and J are TRBV3-1 (or the pseudogene TRBV3-2) and TRBJ2-7; 9 bases are shared with TRBD2. The CDR3 runs to 21 residues. The ends lost 4 bases at V and 3 bases at J; junction bases unmatched: 25. Germline-derived CDR1 and CDR2 are LGHDT and YNNKEL (reference sequence). CDR3 DNA: TGTGCCAGCAGCCCATATAGGACAGTCGGGAATACTAGCGGGTCCCTCTACGAGCAGTACTTC. Translated: CASSPYRTVGNTSGSLYEQYF.

The V gene is TRBV29-1, the J gene TRBJ2-1, with 8 bases fitting TRBD2. The CDR3 covers 14 residues. Germline values: CDR1 SQVTM, CDR2 ANQGSEA. The V and J ends lost 4 bases and 7 bases, in that order; junction bases with no gene match: 9. The CDR3: CSVGGAGGDNEQFF. The CDR3 DNA follows: TGCAGCGTTGGAGGGGCGGGGGGTGATAATGAGCAGTTCTTC.

This chain joins TRBV30 and TRBJ2-2, with 11 bases identical to TRBD2. The ends lost 5 bases at V and 5 bases at J; junction bases unmatched: 10. There are 16 residues in the CDR3. Germline CDR1 GTSNPN, CDR2 SVGIG (reference sequence). The CDR3 protein is CAWDQTSGGGTGELFF. The CDR3 DNA is TGTGCCTGGGATCAAACTAGCGGGGGAGGAACCGGGGAGCTGTTTTTT. Full variable domain (outside the CDR3, taken from reference TRBV30 and TRBJ2-2): SQTIHQWPATLVQPVGSPLSLECTVEGTSNPNLYWYRQAAGRGLQLLFYSVGIGQISSEVPQNLSASRPQDRQFILSSKKLLLSDSGFYLCAWDQTSGGGTGELFFGEGSRLTVL.

This chain links TRBV30 with TRBJ2-7; tentative D call: TRBD2 (6 bases). The V and J ends lost 3 bases and 2 bases respectively, with 14 bases between them. The CDR3 is made up of 14 amino acids. The V gene's germline CDR1 is GTSNPN and CDR2 SVGIG (reference sequence). The DNA of the CDR3 is TGTGCCTGGAGGCTGGGCGGGGCCGCCTACGAGCAGTACTTC. Its protein product is CAWRLGGAAYEQYF. Full variable domain (outside the CDR3, taken from reference TRBV30 and TRBJ2-7): SQTIHQWPATLVQPVGSPLSLECTVEGTSNPNLYWYRQAAGRGLQLLFYSVGIGQISSEVPQNLSASRPQDRQFILSSKKLLLSDSGFYLCAWRLGGAAYEQYFGPGTRLTVT.

The chain joins TRBV4-1 to TRBJ2-5, with D perhaps matching TRBD1 (5 bases). Germline V gene lookup returns CDR1 MGHRA and CDR2 YSYEKL. CDR3 length: 16 residues. V shed 0 bases and J shed 7 bases, with 18 bases lying between them. The DNA of the CDR3 is TGCGCCAGCAGCCAAGAAGAACAGGCCACTCTGGGGACCCAGTACTTC. Protein sequence: CASSQEEQATLGTQYF.

CDR3: CASSLGLGRGNQPQHF. CDR3 coding DNA: TGTGCCAGCAGCCTCGGACTCGGTCGGGGCAATCAGCCCCAGCATTTT. The chain links TRBV3-1 (or the pseudogene TRBV3-2) to TRBJ1-5; D is unclear. V was shortened by 4 bases and J by 2 bases, with 15 bases between the two germline ends. Germline V gene lookup returns CDR1 LGHDT and CDR2 YNNKEL (reference sequence). The CDR3 runs 16 residues.

The chain links TRBV28 to TRBJ1-4, with TRBD1 identical over 8 bases. Germline loops: CDR1 MDHEN, CDR2 SYDVKM. The CDR3 is 15 amino acids. J gave up 8 bases and V 4 bases, and 9 bases lay outside the gene matches. The CDR3 nucleotides read TGTGCCAGCAGTTATTTGACAGGGGTTGGGGAAAAACTGTTTTTT. Amino acid sequence: CASSYLTGVGEKLFF.

The chain couples TRBV19 to TRBJ1-6, with 10 nucleotides matching TRBD1. V lost 2 bases, J lost 9 bases, and 7 bases stayed unmatched. CDR1 LNHDA and CDR2 SQIVND come from the germline V gene (reference sequence). The CDR3 consists of 16 residues. The DNA for the CDR3 is TGTGCCAGTAGTATAATCCGACAGGGGGCTACTTCACCCCTCCACTTT. Amino acid sequence: CASSIIRQGATSPLHF. The full variable domain, with the rest looked up from reference TRBV19 and TRBJ1-6, is DGGITQSPKYLFRKEGQNVTLSCEQNLNHDAMYWYRQDPGQGLRLIYYSQIVNDFQKGDIAEGYSVSREKKESFPLTVTSAQKNPTAFYLCASSIIRQGATSPLHFGNGTRLTVT.

The V call is TRBV25-1, the J call TRBJ1-1; D is possibly TRBD1 (6 bases). V gave up 3 bases and J gave up 5 bases, with 13 bases separating them. This CDR3 spans 14 amino acids. Germline V CDR1 and CDR2: MGHDK, SYGVNS. CDR3 amino acids: CASSDPQGLTEAFF. DNA for the CDR3: TGTGCCAGCAGTGACCCACAGGGTTTAACTGAAGCTTTCTTT.

CDR3 sequence: CATSRDYPSGGGDTQYF. The CDR3 DNA sequence: TGTGCCACCAGCAGAGATTACCCTAGCGGGGGGGGTGATACGCAGTATTTT. This sequence joins TRBV15 and TRBJ2-3; 12 bases are a match to TRBD2. The CDR3 has 17 amino acids. The ends lost 0 bases at V and 6 bases at J; junction bases unmatched: 7. Germline values: CDR1 LNHNV, CDR2 YYDKDF (reference sequence).

The J gene is TRBJ2-5, the V gene TRBV3-1 (or the pseudogene TRBV3-2); D uncertain. The germline V and J ends were trimmed by 0 bases and 0 bases, with 11 bases remaining between them. Germline V CDR1 and CDR2: LGHDT, YNNKEL (reference sequence). The CDR3 has 16 residues. DNA of the CDR3: TGTGCCAGCAGCCAAGATGACACCTCCGACCAAGAGACCCAGTACTTC. This translates into CASSQDDTSDQETQYF.

About this clone itself: This sample also contains other DNA sequences that code for the same CDR3. V and J are TRBV5-6 and TRBJ2-7; no clear D gene. Trimming cost V 2 bases and J 2 bases, with 8 bases left between them. CDR3 length equals 13 residues. Germline lookup yields CDR1 SGHDT and CDR2 YYEEEE. CDR3 region: CASSLLGTYEQYF. CDR3 sequence (DNA): TGTGCCAGCAGCTTATTGGGCACCTACGAGCAGTACTTC.

The gene calls are TRBV30 and TRBJ1-2, with D possibly being TRBD1 (6 bases). The V and J ends lost 3 bases and 12 bases respectively, with 14 bases between them. The length of the CDR3 is 11 residues. Germline V lookup: CDR1 GTSNPN, CDR2 SVGIG (reference sequence). This CDR3 reads CAWSGTGGHTF. The CDR3 nucleotides are TGTGCCTGGAGCGGGACGGGGGGCCACACCTTC.

The J gene is TRBJ2-7, the V gene TRBV11-2, with 10 bases identical to TRBD1. V shed 5 bases and J 2 bases; nucleotides not matched to a gene: 9. The germline V gene encodes CDR1 SGHAT and CDR2 FQNNGV. CDR3 length: 16 amino acids. CDR3 protein: CASSPDRGRIPYEQYF. CDR3 DNA: TGTGCCAGCAGCCCTGACAGGGGGCGGATCCCCTACGAGCAGTACTTC.

The chain has TRBV3-1 (or the pseudogene TRBV3-2) and TRBJ2-3; 7 bases are shared with TRBD1. The J segment lost 6 bases and the V segment lost 3 bases, leaving 15 bases of the junction unmatched. Germline CDR1 LGHDT, CDR2 YNNKEL (reference sequence). The CDR3 sequence is 17 residues long. CDR3 DNA: TGTGCCAGCAGCCAGTCCCTGACAGGGTATACCGCCGATACGCAGTATTTT. Residues: CASSQSLTGYTADTQYF.

The V gene is TRBV19, the J gene TRBJ2-7; 8 nucleotides line up with TRBD1. This CDR3 has 15 residues. J lost 4 bases, V lost 5 bases, and 10 bases had no gene match. The germline gives CDR1 LNHDA, CDR2 SQIVND (reference sequence). CDR3 nucleotides: TGTGCCAGTAGTTCCACGCCGGGACAGGCGTACGAGCAGTACTTC. Its protein product is CASSSTPGQAYEQYF.

This clone has more than one count but fewer than ten. This chain links TRBV21-1 with TRBJ1-5; the D call TRBD1 from the table was never checked on the DNA. TRBV21-1 is annotated as a pseudogene. The CDR3 is 13 residues long. The CDR3 spells CASDNSPNQPQHF. CDR3 DNA: TGTGCCAGCGATAACAGCCCCAATCAGCCCCAGCATTTT.

The chain uses TRBV27 and TRBJ2-5; 9 nucleotides agree with TRBD2. The CDR3 totals 18 residues. Germline V CDR1 and CDR2: MNHEY, SMNVEV (reference sequence). V trimming: 5 bases; J trimming: 7 bases; junction bases outside the gene matches: 20. CDR3 region: CASSPWSGGTLSEGTQYF. The CDR3 DNA is TGTGCCAGCAGTCCATGGAGCGGGGGGACCCTTTCGGAGGGGACCCAGTACTTC.

The rearrangement uses TRBV7-9 and TRBJ1-1; the match to TRBD1 covers 7 bases. The CDR3 length is 14 residues. In germline, CDR1 is SEHNR, CDR2 FQNEAQ (reference sequence). The V gene end was trimmed by 8 bases and the J gene end by 0 bases; junction bases not matched to a gene: 6. In nucleotides, the CDR3 is TGTGCCAGCGGAAGACAGGGAATGAACACTGAAGCTTTCTTT. Its translation: CASGRQGMNTEAFF.

The genes are TRBV5-4 and TRBJ1-2, with TRBD1 as a possible D gene (5 bases). V dropped 4 bases and J dropped 3 bases, with 16 bases sitting between them. This CDR3 is 15 amino acids long. CDR1 and CDR2 (germline): SGHNT, YYREEE (reference sequence). The CDR3 DNA reads TGTGCCAGCAGCCCGTATTGGGGCCTAGACTATGGCTACACCTTC. As protein: CASSPYWGLDYGYTF.

The V and J genes are TRBV5-1 and TRBJ1-1, with unresolved D. Germline assignment: CDR1 SGHRS and CDR2 YFSETQ. The V end lost 3 bases, the J end lost 4 bases, and 10 bases lay between the germline ends. This CDR3 is built from 13 residues. CDR3 residues: CASSSPGSTEAFF. Written as DNA, the CDR3 is TGCGCCAGCAGCTCCCCAGGCAGCACTGAAGCTTTCTTT.

The rearrangement joins TRBV6-5 to TRBJ1-1; no clear D gene. CDR3 length: 11 amino acids. Germline V gene sequence: CDR1 MNHEY, CDR2 SVGAGI. V lost 8 bases and J 1 base, leaving 5 bases between the germline ends. CDR3 nucleotides: TGTGCCAGCGTCGGGAACACTGAAGCTTTCTTT. Its translation: CASVGNTEAFF.